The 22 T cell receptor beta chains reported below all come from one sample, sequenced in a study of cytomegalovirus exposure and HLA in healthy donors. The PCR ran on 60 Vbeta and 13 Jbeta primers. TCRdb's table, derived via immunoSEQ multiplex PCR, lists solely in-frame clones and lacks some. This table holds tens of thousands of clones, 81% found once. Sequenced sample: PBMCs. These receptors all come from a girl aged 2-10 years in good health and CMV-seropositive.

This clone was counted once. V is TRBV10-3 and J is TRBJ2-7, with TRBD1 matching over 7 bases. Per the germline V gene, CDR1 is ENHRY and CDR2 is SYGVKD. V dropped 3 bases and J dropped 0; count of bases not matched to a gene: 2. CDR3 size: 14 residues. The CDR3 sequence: CAISEGTDSYEQYF. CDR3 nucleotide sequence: TGTGCCATCAGTGAAGGGACAGACTCCTACGAGCAGTACTTC.

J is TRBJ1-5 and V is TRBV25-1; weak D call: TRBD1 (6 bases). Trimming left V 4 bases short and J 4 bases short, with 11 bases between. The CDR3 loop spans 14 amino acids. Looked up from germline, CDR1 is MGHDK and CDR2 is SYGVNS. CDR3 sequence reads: CASSGETGNQPQHF. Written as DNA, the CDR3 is TGTGCCAGCAGTGGAGAAACAGGGAATCAGCCCCAGCATTTT.

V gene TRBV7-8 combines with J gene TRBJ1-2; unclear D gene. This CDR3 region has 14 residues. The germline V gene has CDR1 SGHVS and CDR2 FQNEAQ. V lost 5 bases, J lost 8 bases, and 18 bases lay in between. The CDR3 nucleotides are TGTGCCAGCAGCACCCGGGTGTCAGGCGGGGGCTACACCTTC. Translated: CASSTRVSGGGYTF.

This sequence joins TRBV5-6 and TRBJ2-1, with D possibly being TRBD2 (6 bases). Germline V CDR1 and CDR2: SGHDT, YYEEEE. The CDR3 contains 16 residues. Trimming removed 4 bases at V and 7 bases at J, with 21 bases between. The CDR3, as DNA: TGTGCCAGCAGCGAGCCGTGGGAGGCCCATTGGAATGAGCAGTTCTTC. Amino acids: CASSEPWEAHWNEQFF.

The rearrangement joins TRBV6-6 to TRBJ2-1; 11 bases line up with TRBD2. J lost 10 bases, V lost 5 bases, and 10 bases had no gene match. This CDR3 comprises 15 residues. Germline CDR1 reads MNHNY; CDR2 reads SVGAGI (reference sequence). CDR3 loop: CASSVTSGGPGEQFF. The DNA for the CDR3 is TGTGCCAGCAGTGTAACTAGCGGGGGCCCTGGGGAGCAGTTCTTC.

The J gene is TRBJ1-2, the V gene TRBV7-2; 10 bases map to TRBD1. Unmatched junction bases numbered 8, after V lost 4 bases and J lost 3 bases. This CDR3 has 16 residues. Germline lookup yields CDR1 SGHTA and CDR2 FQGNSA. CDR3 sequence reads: CASSSSGTGADYGYTF. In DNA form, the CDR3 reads TGTGCCAGCAGCTCCTCCGGGACAGGGGCGGACTATGGCTACACCTTC.

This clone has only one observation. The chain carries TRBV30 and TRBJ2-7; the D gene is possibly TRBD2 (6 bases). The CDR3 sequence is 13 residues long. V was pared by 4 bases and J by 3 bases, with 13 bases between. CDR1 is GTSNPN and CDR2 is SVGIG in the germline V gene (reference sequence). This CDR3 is CAWKSGLSYEQYF. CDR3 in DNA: TGTGCCTGGAAAAGCGGGCTTAGCTACGAGCAGTACTTC. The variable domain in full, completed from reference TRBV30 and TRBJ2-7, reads SQTIHQWPATLVQPVGSPLSLECTVEGTSNPNLYWYRQAAGRGLQLLFYSVGIGQISSEVPQNLSASRPQDRQFILSSKKLLLSDSGFYLCAWKSGLSYEQYFGPGTRLTVT.

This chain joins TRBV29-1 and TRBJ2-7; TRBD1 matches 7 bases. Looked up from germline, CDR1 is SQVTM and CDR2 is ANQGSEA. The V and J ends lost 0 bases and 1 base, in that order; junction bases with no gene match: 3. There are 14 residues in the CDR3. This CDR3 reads CSVEDRGQSYEQYF. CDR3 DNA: TGCAGCGTTGAAGATAGGGGACAGTCCTACGAGCAGTACTTC.

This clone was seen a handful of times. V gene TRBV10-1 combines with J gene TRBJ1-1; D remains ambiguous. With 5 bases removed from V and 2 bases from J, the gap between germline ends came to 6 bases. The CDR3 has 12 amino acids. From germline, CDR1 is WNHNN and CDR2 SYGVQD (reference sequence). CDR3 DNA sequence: TGCGCCAGCAGTAGAGGAAACACTGAAGCTTTCTTT. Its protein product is CASSRGNTEAFF.

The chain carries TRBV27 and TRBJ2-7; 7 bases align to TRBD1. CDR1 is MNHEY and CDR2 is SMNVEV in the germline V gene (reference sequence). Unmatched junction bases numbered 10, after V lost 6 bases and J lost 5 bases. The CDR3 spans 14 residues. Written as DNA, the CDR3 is TGTGCCAGCAGGACGTACGGGGACAGCCACGAGCAGTACTTC. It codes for CASRTYGDSHEQYF.

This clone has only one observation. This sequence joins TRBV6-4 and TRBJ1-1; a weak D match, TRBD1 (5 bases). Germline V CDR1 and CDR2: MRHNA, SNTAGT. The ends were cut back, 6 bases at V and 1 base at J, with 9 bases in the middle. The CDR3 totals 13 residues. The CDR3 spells CASSSQENTEAFF. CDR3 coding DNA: TGTGCCAGCAGCTCACAGGAGAACACTGAAGCTTTCTTT.

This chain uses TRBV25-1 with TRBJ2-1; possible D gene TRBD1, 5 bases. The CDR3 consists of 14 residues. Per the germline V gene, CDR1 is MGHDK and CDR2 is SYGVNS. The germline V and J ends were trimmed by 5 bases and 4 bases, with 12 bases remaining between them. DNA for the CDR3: TGTGCCAGCAGTAGTGGTGGGGCGTACAATGAGCAGTTCTTC. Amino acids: CASSSGGAYNEQFF.

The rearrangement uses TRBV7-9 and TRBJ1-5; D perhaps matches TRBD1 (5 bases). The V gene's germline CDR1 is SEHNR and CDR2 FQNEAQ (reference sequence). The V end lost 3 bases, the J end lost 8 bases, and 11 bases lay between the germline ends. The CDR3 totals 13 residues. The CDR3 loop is CASSFNPGEPQHF. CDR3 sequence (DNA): TGTGCCAGCAGCTTTAACCCGGGGGAGCCCCAGCATTTT.

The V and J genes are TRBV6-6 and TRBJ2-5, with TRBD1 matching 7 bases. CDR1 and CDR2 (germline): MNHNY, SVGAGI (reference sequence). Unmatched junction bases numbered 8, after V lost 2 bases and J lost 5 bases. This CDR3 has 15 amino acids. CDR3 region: CASSYTTGVGETQYF. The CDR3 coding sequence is TGTGCCAGCAGTTACACAACAGGGGTTGGCGAGACCCAGTACTTC.

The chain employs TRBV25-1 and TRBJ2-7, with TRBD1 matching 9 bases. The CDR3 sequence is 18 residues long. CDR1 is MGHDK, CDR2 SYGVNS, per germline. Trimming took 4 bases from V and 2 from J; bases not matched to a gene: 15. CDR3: CASSATHKRTGEAYEQYF. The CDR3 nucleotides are TGTGCCAGCAGTGCTACCCACAAGAGGACAGGGGAGGCCTACGAGCAGTACTTC.

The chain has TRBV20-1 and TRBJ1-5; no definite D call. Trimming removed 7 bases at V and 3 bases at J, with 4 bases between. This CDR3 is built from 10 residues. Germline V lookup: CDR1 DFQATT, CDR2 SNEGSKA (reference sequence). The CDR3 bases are TGCAGTGTCCTCAATCAGCCCCAGCATTTT. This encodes CSVLNQPQHF.

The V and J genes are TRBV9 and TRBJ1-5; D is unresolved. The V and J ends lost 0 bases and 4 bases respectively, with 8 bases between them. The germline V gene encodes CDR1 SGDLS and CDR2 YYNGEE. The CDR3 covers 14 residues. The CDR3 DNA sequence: TGTGCCAGCAGCGTAGCTCCGGGGAATCAGCCCCAGCATTTT. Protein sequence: CASSVAPGNQPQHF.

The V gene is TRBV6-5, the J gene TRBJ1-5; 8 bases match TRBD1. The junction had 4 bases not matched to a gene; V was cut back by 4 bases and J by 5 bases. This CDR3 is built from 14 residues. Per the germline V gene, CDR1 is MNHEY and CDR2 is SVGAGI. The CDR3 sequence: CASSSPTGDQPQHF. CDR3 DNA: TGTGCCAGCAGTTCCCCGACAGGGGATCAGCCCCAGCATTTT.

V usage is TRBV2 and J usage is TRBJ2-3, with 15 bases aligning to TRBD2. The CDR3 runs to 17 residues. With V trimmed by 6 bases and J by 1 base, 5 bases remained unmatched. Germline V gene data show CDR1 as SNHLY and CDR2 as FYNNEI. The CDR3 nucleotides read TGTGCCAGCAGCGGGACTAGCGGGAGGCGTCGCACAGATACGCAGTATTTT. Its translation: CASSGTSGRRRTDTQYF.

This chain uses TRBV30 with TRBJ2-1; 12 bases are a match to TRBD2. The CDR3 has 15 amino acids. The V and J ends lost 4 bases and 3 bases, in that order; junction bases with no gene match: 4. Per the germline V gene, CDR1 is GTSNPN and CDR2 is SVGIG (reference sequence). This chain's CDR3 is CAWNGLAGFYNEQFF. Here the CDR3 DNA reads TGTGCCTGGAACGGACTAGCGGGATTCTACAATGAGCAGTTCTTC.

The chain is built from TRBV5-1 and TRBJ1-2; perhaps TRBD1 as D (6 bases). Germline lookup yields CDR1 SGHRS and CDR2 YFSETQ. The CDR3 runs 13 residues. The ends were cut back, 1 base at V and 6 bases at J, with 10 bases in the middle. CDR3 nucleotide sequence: TGCGCCAGCAGCTTGAACAGGGCGGATGGCTACACCTTC. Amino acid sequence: CASSLNRADGYTF.

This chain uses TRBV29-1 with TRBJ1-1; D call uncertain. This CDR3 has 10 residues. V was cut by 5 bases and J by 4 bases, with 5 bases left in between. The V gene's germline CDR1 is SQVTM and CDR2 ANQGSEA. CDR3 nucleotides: TGCAGCGTTCTCCCCACTGAAGCTTTCTTT. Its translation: CSVLPTEAFF.